This is a list of T cell receptor beta chains from one sample in a study of beta chain features in type 1 diabetes. Repertoires were generated with immunoSEQ multiplex PCR, while TCRdb's copy carries only in-frame clones and drops some. This table holds 300,000 to 450,000 clones, 10% to 15% found once. Sequencing used naive CD4+ T cells from blood. The receptors were sampled from a woman aged 18-30 years with type 1 diabetes. Each CDR3 is given with its conserved first and last residue. The D gene is left open where the match is weak. Clone size is shown for a subset of rows, as once, few, many or a class of expanded clone.

J gene,clone size,D gene,V gene,CDR3 protein,CDR3 DNA
TRBJ1-6,-,-,TRBV5-4,CASSLDQGDLHF,TGTGCCAGCAGCTTGGATCAGGGCGACCTCCACTTT
TRBJ2-7,-,TRBD2,TRBV25-1,CASSGRSSGSLSYEQYF,TGTGCCAGCAGTGGGAGGTCTAGCGGGTCTCTATCCTACGAGCAGTACTTC
TRBJ2-7,few,-,TRBV6-1,CASSEGGRREQYF,TGTGCCAGCAGTGAAGGAGGCAGGAGGGAGCAGTACTTC
TRBJ1-2,few,-,TRBV28,CASFPGGYDYGYTF,TGTGCCAGTTTTCCGGGGGGGTACGACTATGGCTACACCTTC
TRBJ2-7,few,-,TRBV2,CASSDLPGGLAEQYF,TGTGCCAGCAGTGATTTACCGGGCGGGCTAGCAGAGCAGTACTTC
TRBJ2-7,few,-,TRBV6-5,CASSYSGTGLWEQYF,TGTGCCAGCAGTTACTCCGGCACAGGCCTATGGGAGCAGTACTTC
TRBJ2-5,-,TRBD2,TRBV9,CASSTGGGPQETQYF,TGTGCCAGCAGCACCGGCGGGGGGCCACAAGAGACCCAGTACTTC
TRBJ2-1,few,-,TRBV29-1,CTAAAPRNEQFF,TGCACCGCCGCCGCCCCGAGGAATGAGCAGTTCTTC
TRBJ2-7,few,TRBD1,TRBV7-2,CASSKTARQGNSYEQYF,TGTGCCAGCAGCAAAACCGCGAGACAGGGGAACTCCTACGAGCAGTACTTC
TRBJ1-2,few,-,TRBV7-9,CASSLSEANYGYTF,TGTGCCAGCAGCTTGTCAGAAGCTAACTATGGCTACACCTTC
TRBJ2-5,-,-,TRBV5-1,CASSLMTSQETQYF,TGCGCCAGCAGCTTGATGACATCTCAAGAGACCCAGTACTTC
TRBJ2-2,-,-,TRBV9,CASSVGLTGELFF,TGTGCCAGCAGCGTAGGGCTGACCGGGGAGCTGTTTTTT
TRBJ2-1,few,TRBD1,TRBV28,CASSPRLRDRGGYNEQFF,TGTGCCAGCAGTCCACGACTCCGGGACAGGGGGGGTTACAATGAGCAGTTCTTC
TRBJ2-1,few,TRBD2,TRBV5-4,CASSGLHSGQHNEQFF,TGTGCCAGCAGCGGACTTCATAGCGGGCAACACAATGAGCAGTTCTTC
TRBJ1-5,few,-,TRBV4-3,CASSQDAEQPQHF,TGCGCCAGCAGCCAAGATGCAGAACAGCCCCAGCATTTT
TRBJ2-1,-,-,TRBV5-4,CASSRGALQFF,TGTGCCAGCAGCCGGGGGGCGCTACAGTTCTTC
TRBJ2-5,few,-,TRBV30,CAWSGVETQYF,TGTGCCTGGAGCGGGGTGGAGACCCAGTACTTC